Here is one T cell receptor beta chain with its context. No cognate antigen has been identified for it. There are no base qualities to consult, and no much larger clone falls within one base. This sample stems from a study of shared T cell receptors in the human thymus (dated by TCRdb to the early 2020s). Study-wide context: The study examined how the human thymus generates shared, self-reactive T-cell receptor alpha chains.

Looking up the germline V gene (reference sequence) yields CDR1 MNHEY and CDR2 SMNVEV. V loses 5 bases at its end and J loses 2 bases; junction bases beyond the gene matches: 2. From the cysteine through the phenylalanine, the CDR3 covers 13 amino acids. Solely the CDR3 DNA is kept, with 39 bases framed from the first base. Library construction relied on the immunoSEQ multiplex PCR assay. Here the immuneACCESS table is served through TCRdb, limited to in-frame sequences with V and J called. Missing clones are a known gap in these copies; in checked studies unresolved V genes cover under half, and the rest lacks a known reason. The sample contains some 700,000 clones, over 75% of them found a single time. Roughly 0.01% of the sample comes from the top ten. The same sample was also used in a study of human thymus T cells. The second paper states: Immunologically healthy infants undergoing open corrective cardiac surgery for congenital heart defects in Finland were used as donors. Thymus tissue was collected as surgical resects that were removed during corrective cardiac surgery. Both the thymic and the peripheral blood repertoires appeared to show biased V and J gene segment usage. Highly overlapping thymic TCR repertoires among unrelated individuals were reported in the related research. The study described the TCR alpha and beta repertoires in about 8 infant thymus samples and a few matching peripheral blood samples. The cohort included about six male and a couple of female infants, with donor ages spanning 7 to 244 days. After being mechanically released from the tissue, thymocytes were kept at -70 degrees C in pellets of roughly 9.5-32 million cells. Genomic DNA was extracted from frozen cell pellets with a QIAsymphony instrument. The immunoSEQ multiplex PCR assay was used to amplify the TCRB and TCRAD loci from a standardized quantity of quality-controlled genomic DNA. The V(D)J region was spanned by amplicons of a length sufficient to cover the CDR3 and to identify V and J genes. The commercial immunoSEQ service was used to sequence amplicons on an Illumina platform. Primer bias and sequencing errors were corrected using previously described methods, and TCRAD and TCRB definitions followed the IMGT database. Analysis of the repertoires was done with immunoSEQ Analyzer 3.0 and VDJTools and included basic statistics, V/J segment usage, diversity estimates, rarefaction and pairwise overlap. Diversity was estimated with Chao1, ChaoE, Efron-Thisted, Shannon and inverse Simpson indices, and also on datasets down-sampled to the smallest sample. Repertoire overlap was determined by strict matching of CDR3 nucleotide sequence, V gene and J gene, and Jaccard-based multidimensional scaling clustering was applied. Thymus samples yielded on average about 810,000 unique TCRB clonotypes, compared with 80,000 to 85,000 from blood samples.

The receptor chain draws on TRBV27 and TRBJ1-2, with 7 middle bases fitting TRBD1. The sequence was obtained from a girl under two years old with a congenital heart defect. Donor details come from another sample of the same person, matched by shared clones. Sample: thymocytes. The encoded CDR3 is CASSRDSNYGYTF. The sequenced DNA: TGTGCCAGCAGTCGGGACAGCAACTATGGCTACACCTTC.